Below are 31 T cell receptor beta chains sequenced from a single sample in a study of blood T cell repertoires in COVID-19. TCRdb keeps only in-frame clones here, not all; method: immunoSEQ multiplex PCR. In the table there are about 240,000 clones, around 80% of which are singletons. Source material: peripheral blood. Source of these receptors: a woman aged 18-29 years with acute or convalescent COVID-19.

The CDR3 sequence: CASNHRGLLGYTF. In DNA form, the CDR3 reads TGTGCCAGCAACCATAGGGGGCTTCTTGGCTACACCTTC. The chain joins TRBV3-1 (or the pseudogene TRBV3-2) to TRBJ1-2; 7 bases fit TRBD1. Looked up from germline, CDR1 is LGHDT and CDR2 is YNNKEL (reference sequence). J lost 7 bases, V lost 7 bases, and 9 bases had no gene match. The CDR3 is 13 amino acids.

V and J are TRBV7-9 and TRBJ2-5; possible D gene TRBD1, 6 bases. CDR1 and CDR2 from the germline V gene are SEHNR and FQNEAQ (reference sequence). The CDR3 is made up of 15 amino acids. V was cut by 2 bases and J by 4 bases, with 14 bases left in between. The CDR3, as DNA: TGTGCCAGCAGCTTACAGGGGTCAACAGGAGAGACCCAGTACTTC. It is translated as CASSLQGSTGETQYF.

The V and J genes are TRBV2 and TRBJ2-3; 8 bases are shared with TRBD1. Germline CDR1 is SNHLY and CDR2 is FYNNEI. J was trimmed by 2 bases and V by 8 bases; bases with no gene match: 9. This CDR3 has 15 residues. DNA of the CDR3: TGTGCCAGCCCCCGGCGGGGACAGGTCACAGATACGCAGTATTTT. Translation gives CASPRRGQVTDTQYF.

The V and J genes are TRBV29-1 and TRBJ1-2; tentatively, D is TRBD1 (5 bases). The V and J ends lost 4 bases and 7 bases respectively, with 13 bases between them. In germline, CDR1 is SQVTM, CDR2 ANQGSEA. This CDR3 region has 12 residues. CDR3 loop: CSVAYGAPGYTF. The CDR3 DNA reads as TGCAGCGTTGCTTATGGGGCGCCTGGCTACACCTTC.

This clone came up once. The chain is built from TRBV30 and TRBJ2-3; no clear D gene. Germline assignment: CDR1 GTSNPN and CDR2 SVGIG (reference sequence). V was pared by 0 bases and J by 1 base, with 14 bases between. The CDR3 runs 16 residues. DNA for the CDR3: TGTGCCTGGAGTGTAAGAGGCCTTCTTGGCACAGATACGCAGTATTTT. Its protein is CAWSVRGLLGTDTQYF.

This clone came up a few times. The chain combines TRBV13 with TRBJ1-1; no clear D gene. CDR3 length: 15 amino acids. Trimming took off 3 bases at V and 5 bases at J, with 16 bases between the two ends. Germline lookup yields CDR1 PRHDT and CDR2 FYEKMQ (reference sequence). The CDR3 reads CASSFDPRLGTEAFF. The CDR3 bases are TGTGCCAGCAGCTTTGATCCTCGCCTCGGGACTGAAGCTTTCTTT.

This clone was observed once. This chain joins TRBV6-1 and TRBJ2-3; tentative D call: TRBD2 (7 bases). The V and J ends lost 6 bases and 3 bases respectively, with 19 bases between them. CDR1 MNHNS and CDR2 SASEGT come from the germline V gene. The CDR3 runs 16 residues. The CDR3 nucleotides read TGTGCCAGCAGGGAAAGGGGGGGAGGAGGGACAGATACGCAGTATTTT. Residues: CASRERGGGGTDTQYF.

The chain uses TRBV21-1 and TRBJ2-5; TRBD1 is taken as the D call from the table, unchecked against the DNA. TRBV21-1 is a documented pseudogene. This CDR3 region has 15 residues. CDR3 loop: CASSHRGAFSETQYF. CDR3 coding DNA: TGTGCCAGCAGCCATAGGGGCGCTTTTTCGGAGACCCAGTACTTC.

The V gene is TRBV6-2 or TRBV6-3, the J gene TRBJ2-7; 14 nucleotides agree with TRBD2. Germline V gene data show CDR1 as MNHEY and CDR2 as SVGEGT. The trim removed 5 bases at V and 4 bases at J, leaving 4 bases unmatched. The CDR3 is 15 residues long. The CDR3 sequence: CASSVGLAGVYEQYF. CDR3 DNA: TGTGCCAGCAGTGTGGGACTAGCGGGAGTATACGAGCAGTACTTC.

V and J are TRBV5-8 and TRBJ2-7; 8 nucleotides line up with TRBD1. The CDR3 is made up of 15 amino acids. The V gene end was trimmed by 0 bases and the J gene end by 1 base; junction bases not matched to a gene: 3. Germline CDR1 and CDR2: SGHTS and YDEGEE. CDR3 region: CASSLGQGYSYEQYF. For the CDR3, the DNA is TGTGCCAGCAGCTTGGGACAGGGGTATTCCTACGAGCAGTACTTC.

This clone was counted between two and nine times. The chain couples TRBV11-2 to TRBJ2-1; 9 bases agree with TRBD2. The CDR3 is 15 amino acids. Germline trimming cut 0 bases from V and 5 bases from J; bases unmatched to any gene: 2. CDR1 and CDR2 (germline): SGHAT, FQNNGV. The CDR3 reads CASSLDGLANNEQFF. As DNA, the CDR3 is TGTGCCAGCAGCTTAGACGGACTAGCGAACAATGAGCAGTTCTTC.

For the CDR3, the DNA is TGTGCCAGCCATACAGGGGTCTATGGCTACACCTTC. Amino acids: CASHTGVYGYTF. This rearrangement joins TRBV6-5 to TRBJ1-2, with 7 bases lining up with TRBD1. The germline CDR1 and CDR2 sequences are MNHEY and SVGAGI. Trimming removed 8 bases from V and 4 bases from J; junction bases left unmatched: 4. The CDR3 totals 12 residues.

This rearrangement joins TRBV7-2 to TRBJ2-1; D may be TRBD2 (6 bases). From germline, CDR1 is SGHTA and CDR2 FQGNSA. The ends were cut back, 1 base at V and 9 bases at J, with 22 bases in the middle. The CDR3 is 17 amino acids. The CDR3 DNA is TGTGCCAGCAGCTTAGAGGGTGGTCGGGAGTTTTCTGTTGAGCAGTTCTTC. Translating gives CASSLEGGREFSVEQFF.

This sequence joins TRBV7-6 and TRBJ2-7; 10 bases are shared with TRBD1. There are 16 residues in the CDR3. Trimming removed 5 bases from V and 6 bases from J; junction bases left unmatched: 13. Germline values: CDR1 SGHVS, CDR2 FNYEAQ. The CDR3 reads CASSGGGGTGDFEQYF. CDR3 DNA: TGTGCCAGCAGCGGGGGAGGGGGGACAGGGGATTTCGAGCAGTACTTC.

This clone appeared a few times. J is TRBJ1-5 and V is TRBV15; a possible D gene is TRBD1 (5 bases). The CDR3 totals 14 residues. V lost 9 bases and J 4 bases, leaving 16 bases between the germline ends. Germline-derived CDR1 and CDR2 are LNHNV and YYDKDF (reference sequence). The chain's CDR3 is CATPVRGVNQPQHF. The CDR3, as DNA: TGTGCCACGCCGGTGCGGGGGGTGAATCAGCCCCAGCATTTT.

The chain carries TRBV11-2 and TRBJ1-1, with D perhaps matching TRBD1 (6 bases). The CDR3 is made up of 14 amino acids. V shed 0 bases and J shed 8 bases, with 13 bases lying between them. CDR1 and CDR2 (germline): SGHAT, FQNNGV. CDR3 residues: CASSLDLGGMEAFF. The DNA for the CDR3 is TGTGCCAGCAGCTTAGATTTAGGGGGTATGGAAGCTTTCTTT.

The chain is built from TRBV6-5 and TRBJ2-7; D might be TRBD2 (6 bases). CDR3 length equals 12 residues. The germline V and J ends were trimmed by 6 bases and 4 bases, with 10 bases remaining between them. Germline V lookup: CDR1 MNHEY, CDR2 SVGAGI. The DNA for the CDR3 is TGTGCCAGCAGGGGGGAGGTTTACGAGCAGTACTTC. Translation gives CASRGEVYEQYF.

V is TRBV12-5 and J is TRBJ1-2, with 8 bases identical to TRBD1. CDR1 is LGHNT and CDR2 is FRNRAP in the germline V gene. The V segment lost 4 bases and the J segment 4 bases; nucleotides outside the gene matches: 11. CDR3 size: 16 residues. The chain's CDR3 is CASGWSTGQVFYGYTF. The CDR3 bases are TGTGCTAGTGGTTGGAGTACGGGACAGGTTTTCTATGGCTACACCTTC.

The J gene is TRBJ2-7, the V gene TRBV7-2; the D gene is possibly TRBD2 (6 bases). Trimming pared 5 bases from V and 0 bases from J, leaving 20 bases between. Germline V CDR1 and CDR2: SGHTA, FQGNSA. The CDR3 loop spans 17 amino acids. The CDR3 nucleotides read TGTGCCAGCAGCCCCGGTTCTAGCGCTTATTTCTCCTACGAGCAGTACTTC. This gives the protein CASSPGSSAYFSYEQYF.

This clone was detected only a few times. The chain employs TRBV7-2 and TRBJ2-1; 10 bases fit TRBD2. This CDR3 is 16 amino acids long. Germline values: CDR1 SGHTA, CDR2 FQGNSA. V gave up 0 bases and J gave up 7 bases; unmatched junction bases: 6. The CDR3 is CASSLAWSSGSNEQFF. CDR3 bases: TGTGCCAGCAGCTTAGCGTGGTCTAGCGGGAGTAATGAGCAGTTCTTC.

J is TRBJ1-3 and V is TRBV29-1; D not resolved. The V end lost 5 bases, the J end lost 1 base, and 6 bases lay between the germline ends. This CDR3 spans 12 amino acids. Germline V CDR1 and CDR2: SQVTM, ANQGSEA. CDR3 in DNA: TGCAGCGTTTCGCGTTCTGGAAACACCATATATTTT. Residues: CSVSRSGNTIYF.

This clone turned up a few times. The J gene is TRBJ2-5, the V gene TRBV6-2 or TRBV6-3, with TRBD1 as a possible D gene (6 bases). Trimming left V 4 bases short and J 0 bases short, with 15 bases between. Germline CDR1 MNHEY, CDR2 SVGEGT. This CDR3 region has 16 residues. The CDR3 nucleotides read TGTGCCAGCAGTTCGTTACAGGGAAAGTACCAAGAGACCCAGTACTTC. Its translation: CASSSLQGKYQETQYF.

CDR3 protein: CASSPFSGIEQFF. In DNA, the CDR3 is TGTGCCAGCAGCCCTTTTTCGGGGATTGAGCAGTTCTTC. The chain joins TRBV3-1 (or the pseudogene TRBV3-2) to TRBJ2-1; D may be TRBD2 (5 bases). The ends were cut back, 4 bases at V and 9 bases at J, with 13 bases in the middle. From germline, CDR1 is LGHDT and CDR2 YNNKEL (reference sequence). CDR3 length: 13 residues.

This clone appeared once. The CDR3 region is CASSPGLRDEQFF. As DNA, the CDR3 is TGTGCCAGCAGCCCGGGACTTCGCGATGAGCAGTTCTTC. The V gene is TRBV7-8, the J gene TRBJ2-1, with D tentatively TRBD2 (6 bases). V gave up 5 bases and J gave up 8 bases, with 13 bases separating them. CDR1 is SGHVS and CDR2 is FQNEAQ in the germline V gene. The CDR3 consists of 13 residues.

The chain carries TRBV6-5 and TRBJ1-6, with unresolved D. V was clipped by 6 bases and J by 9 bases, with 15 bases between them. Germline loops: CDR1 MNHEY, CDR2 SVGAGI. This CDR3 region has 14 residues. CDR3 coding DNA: TGTGCCAGCAGCGCCGCCGGCGGCAGTTCACCCCTCCACTTT. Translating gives CASSAAGGSSPLHF.

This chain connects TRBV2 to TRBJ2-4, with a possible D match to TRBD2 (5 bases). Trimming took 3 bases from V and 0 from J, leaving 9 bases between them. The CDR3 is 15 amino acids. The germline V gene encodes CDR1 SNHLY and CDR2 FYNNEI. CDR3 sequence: CASSDSREAKNIQYF. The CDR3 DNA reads TGTGCCAGCAGTGATTCGAGGGAAGCCAAAAACATTCAGTACTTC.

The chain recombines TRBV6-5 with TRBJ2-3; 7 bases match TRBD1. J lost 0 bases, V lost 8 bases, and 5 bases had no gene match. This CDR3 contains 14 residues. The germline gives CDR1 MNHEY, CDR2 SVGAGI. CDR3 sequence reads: CASRGTASTDTQYF. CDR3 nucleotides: TGTGCCAGCCGAGGGACAGCTAGCACAGATACGCAGTATTTT.

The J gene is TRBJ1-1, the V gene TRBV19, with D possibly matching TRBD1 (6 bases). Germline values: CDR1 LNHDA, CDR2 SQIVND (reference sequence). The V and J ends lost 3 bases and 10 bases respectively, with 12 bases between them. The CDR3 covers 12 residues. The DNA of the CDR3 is TGTGCCAGTAGTATGGGGGCAGTGGGAGCTTTCTTT. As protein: CASSMGAVGAFF.

CDR3 residues: CASSYSGQGGSDTQYF. The CDR3 DNA follows: TGTGCCAGCAGTTACTCTGGACAGGGGGGCTCAGATACGCAGTATTTT. This sequence joins TRBV6-5 and TRBJ2-3; TRBD1 matches 10 bases. The ends lost 0 bases at V and 4 bases at J; junction bases unmatched: 4. Germline lookup yields CDR1 MNHEY and CDR2 SVGAGI. This CDR3 is built from 16 residues.

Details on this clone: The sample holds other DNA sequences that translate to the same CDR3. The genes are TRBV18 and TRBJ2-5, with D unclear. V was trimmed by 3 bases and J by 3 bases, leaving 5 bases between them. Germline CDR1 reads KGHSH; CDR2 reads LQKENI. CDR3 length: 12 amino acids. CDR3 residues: CASSPTKETQYF. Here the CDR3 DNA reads TGTGCCAGCTCACCGACAAAAGAGACCCAGTACTTC.

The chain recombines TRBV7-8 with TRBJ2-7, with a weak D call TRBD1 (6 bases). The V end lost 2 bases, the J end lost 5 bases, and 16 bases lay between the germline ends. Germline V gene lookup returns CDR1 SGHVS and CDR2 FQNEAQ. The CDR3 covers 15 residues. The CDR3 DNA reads TGTGCCAGCAGCTTATGGTCAGGGGTAAACAACGAGCAGTACTTC. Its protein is CASSLWSGVNNEQYF.